This T cell receptor beta chain was identified in a study of T cells in Graves' hyperthyroidism and ophthalmopathy. CDR1 and CDR2 (germline): SGHAT, FQNNGV. The CDR3 is 16 amino acids. Germline trimming cut 5 bases from V and 0 bases from J; bases unmatched to any gene: 8. At least ten counts were recorded for this clonotype. Its antigen remains unidentified. Findings of the study overall: Researchers found most expanded thyroid clonotypes above 0.001 in blood as well. Stable hyperthyroidism and ophthalmopathy were separated using 13 V-J signatures. Ophthalmopathy was model-predicted a median about 6 months pre-onset.

Amplification yielded TCR beta CDR3 regions, with RNA transcripts as the source. The HTBI primer set was used in a first-round RT-PCR of the TCR CDR3. TCRdb re-called the multiplex PCR reads with MiXCR, one entry per CDR3 protein. The table shows about 570,000 distinct CDR3 sequences, with under 60% occurring only once. Pregnant or lactating patients were excluded, as were those with uncontrolled infection or other autoimmune disease. Sequencing input: peripheral blood or thyroid tissue (not recorded which). The TCR was taken from an adult woman with Graves' disease, either hyperthyroidism or ophthalmopathy (not recorded which). The genes are TRBV11-2 and TRBJ2-7, with 9 nucleotides matching TRBD2. In DNA form, the CDR3 reads TGTGCCAGCAGCCCTGCCGGGACTAGCATCTCCTACGAGCAGTACTTC. Amino acids: CASSPAGTSISYEQYF.